This T cell receptor beta chain emerged from a study of CD8+ T cells in alopecia areata. Whole-study findings and limits: An increase in clonality over normal scalp was evident in lesional scalp, especially alopecia totalis/universalis.

CD4+ and CD8+ T cells were sorted from PBMCs. It was cDNA, reverse transcribed from extracted RNA, that served as the sequencing template. Clones were sequenced by immunoSEQ multiplex PCR, and TCRdb holds only the in-frame ones, with some missing. The sample has roughly 100,000 clones, around 60% seen once. V lost 10 bases to trimming and J lost 2 bases, with 16 bases between them. The CDR3 totals 14 residues. Germline V gene sequence: CDR1 LNHNV, CDR2 YYDKDF (reference sequence). With regard to this clone: Its specificity is not known.

Material: CD4+ T cells sorted from blood. The gene calls are TRBV15 and TRBJ2-3, with D perhaps matching TRBD2 (6 bases). This TCR derives from a human donor in good health. The CDR3 region is CASRDSSFTDTQYF. Here the CDR3 DNA reads TGTGCCAGCCGGGACTCGTCGTTCACAGATACGCAGTATTTT.